These 26 T cell receptor beta chains came from one sample sequenced in a study of T-cell memory formation after mild COVID-19. Via MiXCR, TCRdb re-called the 5' RACE reads, giving one row per CDR3 protein. This table has about 150,000 distinct CDR3 sequences, 20% to 25% appearing once. Material: PBMCs or a T cell subset sorted from them (not recorded which). These receptor sequences come from an adult woman who had mild COVID-19 (a few samples of this study predate the infection). Cell type and time point are not known.

This clonotype was counted a few times. The CDR3 DNA is TGTGCCAGCAGCCGAGACGGGGGACTCGAGCAGTACTTC. Encoded protein: CASSRDGGLEQYF. This chain uses TRBV7-9 with TRBJ2-7, with a weak D call TRBD2 (6 bases). CDR1 SEHNR and CDR2 FQNEAQ come from the germline V gene (reference sequence). The CDR3 loop spans 13 amino acids. With 5 bases removed from V and 6 bases from J, the gap between germline ends came to 14 bases.

This clonotype was seen just once. This chain connects TRBV6-4 to TRBJ1-1; D unclear. The length of the CDR3 is 13 residues. Germline V CDR1 and CDR2: MRHNA, SNTAGT. V was trimmed by 2 bases and J by 1 base, leaving 5 bases between them. The CDR3 spells CASSDKGNTEAFF. Here the CDR3 DNA reads TGTGCCAGCAGTGACAAGGGGAACACTGAAGCTTTCTTT.

This clonotype was seen ten or more times. This chain connects TRBV4-1 to TRBJ2-5; possible D gene TRBD2, 6 bases. The CDR3 extends over 16 amino acids. The V and J ends lost 4 bases and 5 bases respectively, with 20 bases between them. The germline V gene has CDR1 MGHRA and CDR2 YSYEKL. CDR3 nucleotides: TGCGCCAGCAGCCGACTAGGCGGATGGGATGACGAGACCCAGTACTTC. Translation gives CASSRLGGWDDETQYF.

V usage is TRBV20-1 and J usage is TRBJ2-3; D is perhaps TRBD2 (6 bases). In germline, CDR1 is DFQATT, CDR2 SNEGSKA (reference sequence). The CDR3 is 17 residues long. Trimming took 0 bases from V and 0 from J, leaving 16 bases between them. CDR3 sequence: CSARDRRGQPSTDTQYF. CDR3 bases: TGCAGTGCTAGAGACAGGCGGGGTCAACCTAGCACAGATACGCAGTATTTT.

The chain combines TRBV7-3 with TRBJ1-4; D is uncertain. From germline, CDR1 is SGHTA and CDR2 FQGTGA. The germline V and J ends were trimmed by 4 bases and 2 bases, with 17 bases remaining between them. CDR3 length equals 17 residues. CDR3 in DNA: TGTGCCAGCAGCTACCATTTCCAAAATCGTACTAATGAAAAACTGTTTTTT. Protein product: CASSYHFQNRTNEKLFF.

The chain recombines TRBV7-9 with TRBJ2-2; unclear D gene. The germline CDR1 and CDR2 sequences are SEHNR and FQNEAQ (reference sequence). The CDR3 is made up of 13 amino acids. Trimming took 5 bases from V and 7 from J, leaving 11 bases between them. CDR3 residues: CASSPSLDGELFF. The CDR3 coding sequence is TGTGCCAGCAGCCCAAGTTTAGACGGGGAGCTGTTTTTT.

CDR3 protein: CASSFLAGGPGNEQFF. The CDR3 DNA is TGTGCCAGCAGCTTTCTAGCGGGAGGGCCAGGCAATGAGCAGTTCTTC. This chain joins TRBV7-9 and TRBJ2-1; 12 positions agree with TRBD2. The trim removed 3 bases at V and 6 bases at J, leaving 6 bases unmatched. The CDR3 spans 16 residues. Germline CDR1 is SEHNR and CDR2 is FQNEAQ (reference sequence).

This clonotype was counted between two and nine times. V is TRBV6-2 or TRBV6-3 and J is TRBJ2-2; D ambiguous. Between the trimmed V and J ends, which lost 3 bases and 3 bases, there was a span of 11 bases. From germline, CDR1 is MNHEY and CDR2 SVGEGT. There are 15 residues in the CDR3. This CDR3 reads CASSYAGPYTGELFF. CDR3 bases: TGTGCCAGCAGTTATGCCGGGCCTTACACCGGGGAGCTGTTTTTT.

This clonotype has a handful of counts. The chain recombines TRBV11-2 with TRBJ1-1; D remains unclear. Trimming stripped 0 bases from V and 8 bases from J, with 7 bases between. The CDR3 totals 12 residues. Germline lookup yields CDR1 SGHAT and CDR2 FQNNGV. The CDR3 loop reads CASSLDWTEAFF. The CDR3 nucleotides read TGTGCCAGCAGCTTAGATTGGACGGAAGCTTTCTTT.

This clonotype has just a few counts. This chain links TRBV20-1 with TRBJ2-7; 13 bases fit TRBD2. This CDR3 comprises 18 residues. Germline V gene lookup returns CDR1 DFQATT and CDR2 SNEGSKA (reference sequence). Trimming cost V 2 bases and J 3 bases; bases outside gene matches: 13. The DNA for the CDR3 is TGCAGTGCTAGAACCCGCGCGCAACTAGCGGGAGGGCTCTACGAGCAGTACTTC. Its protein is CSARTRAQLAGGLYEQYF.

This clonotype was picked up a small number of times. J is TRBJ2-2 and V is TRBV4-2, with no clear D. The V gene's germline CDR1 is LGHNA and CDR2 YNFKEQ. The CDR3 runs to 16 residues. Trimming removed 4 bases at V and 4 bases at J, with 16 bases between. CDR3 in DNA: TGTGCCAGCAGCCCTTTTTGGAACCCCACCACCGGGGAGCTGTTTTTT. Translation: CASSPFWNPTTGELFF.

This chain uses TRBV20-1 with TRBJ1-1; TRBD1 agrees at 7 bases. CDR1 and CDR2 (germline): DFQATT, SNEGSKA (reference sequence). The CDR3 spans 13 residues. The V and J ends lost 2 bases and 4 bases, in that order; junction bases with no gene match: 4. The CDR3 loop is CSARPTGSTEAFF. CDR3 nucleotide sequence: TGCAGTGCTAGACCGACAGGGAGCACTGAAGCTTTCTTT.

The J gene is TRBJ1-2, the V gene TRBV3-1; 8 bases align to TRBD1. The germline V gene encodes CDR1 LGHDT and CDR2 YNNKEL (reference sequence). The CDR3 sequence is 15 residues long. After removal of 1 base from V and 4 bases from J, the junction contained 5 bases not matched to a gene. This chain's CDR3 is CASSQGQGFGYGYTF. The CDR3 DNA reads TGTGCCAGCAGCCAAGGACAGGGGTTTGGCTATGGCTACACCTTC.

J is TRBJ2-1 and V is TRBV4-2; perhaps TRBD2 as D (6 bases). V was clipped by 3 bases and J by 0 bases, with 15 bases between them. The CDR3 totals 17 residues. Germline CDR1 is LGHNA and CDR2 is YNFKEQ. The CDR3 bases are TGTGCCAGCAGCCAGCCCGGACGCGGGACCTCCTACAATGAGCAGTTCTTC. Translation: CASSQPGRGTSYNEQFF.

V and J are TRBV19 and TRBJ2-7; a weak D match, TRBD2 (6 bases). CDR3 size: 13 residues. Trimming cost V 3 bases and J 6 bases, with 12 bases left between them. CDR1 and CDR2 (germline): LNHDA, SQIVND (reference sequence). The CDR3 region is CASSIGGGGEQYF. CDR3 nucleotide sequence: TGTGCCAGTAGTATCGGGGGAGGAGGCGAGCAGTACTTC.

This clonotype has only a few counts. V and J are TRBV4-3 and TRBJ2-7; 8 bases map to TRBD1. Germline values: CDR1 LGHNA, CDR2 YSLEER. Trimming cost V 0 bases and J 5 bases; bases outside gene matches: 3. This CDR3 has 14 amino acids. The CDR3 loop reads CASSQEYRGNEQYF. The CDR3 bases are TGCGCCAGCAGCCAAGAATACAGGGGGAACGAGCAGTACTTC.

The gene calls are TRBV12-3 or TRBV12-4 and TRBJ2-2; the match to TRBD2 covers 14 bases. With V trimmed by 6 bases and J by 1 base, 16 bases remained unmatched. CDR3 length equals 21 residues. CDR3 in amino acids: CASSQTGTSGSFVGNTGELFF. The CDR3 DNA reads TGTGCCAGCAGCCAAACCGGGACTAGCGGGAGTTTTGTTGGGAACACCGGGGAGCTGTTTTTT.

The V call is TRBV29-1, the J call TRBJ1-1; no definite D call. This CDR3 spans 11 amino acids. V shed 7 bases and J shed 1 base, with 7 bases lying between them. The germline V gene has CDR1 SQVTM and CDR2 ANQGSEA. Here the CDR3 reads CSATSNTEAFF. DNA of the CDR3: TGCAGCGCGACATCGAACACTGAAGCTTTCTTT.

This clonotype occurred a few times. This sequence joins TRBV7-9 and TRBJ2-1; D is unclear. The V end lost 5 bases, the J end lost 6 bases, and 8 bases lay between the germline ends. The CDR3 totals 12 residues. The germline gives CDR1 SEHNR, CDR2 FQNEAQ (reference sequence). CDR3 sequence reads: CASSPQRNEQFF. In DNA form, the CDR3 reads TGTGCCAGCAGCCCGCAACGCAATGAGCAGTTCTTC.

Only a few counts were recorded for this clonotype. The chain has TRBV12-3 or TRBV12-4 and TRBJ2-7; 13 bases map to TRBD2. V lost 4 bases, J lost 2 bases, and 2 bases stayed unmatched. The CDR3 is 15 amino acids. CDR3 nucleotides: TGTGCCAGCAGTTGGACTAGCGGGAGTGCCTACGAGCAGTACTTC. Translation gives CASSWTSGSAYEQYF.

This chain links TRBV21-1 with TRBJ2-3; TRBD2, the table's D call, was not compared with the DNA. TRBV21-1 is given as a pseudogene. The CDR3 length is 18 residues. CDR3 sequence reads: CASTRGSGREKGTDTQYF. The DNA for the CDR3 is TGTGCCAGCACCCGCGGGAGCGGGAGGGAGAAGGGCACAGATACGCAGTATTTT.

The CDR3 loop reads CATSRTRTTYEQYF. The DNA for the CDR3 is TGTGCCACCAGCAGAACCAGGACGACCTACGAGCAGTACTTC. The rearrangement links TRBV15 to TRBJ2-7, with D uncertain. The germline V and J ends were trimmed by 2 bases and 2 bases, with 10 bases remaining between them. The CDR3 contains 14 residues. CDR1 is LNHNV and CDR2 is YYDKDF in the germline V gene (reference sequence).

This clonotype was seen a handful of times. The rearrangement uses TRBV15 and TRBJ1-4; D is possibly TRBD1 (6 bases). The CDR3 runs 14 residues. Germline V CDR1 and CDR2: LNHNV, YYDKDF (reference sequence). V was shortened by 0 bases and J by 8 bases, with 10 bases between the two germline ends. CDR3 sequence (DNA): TGTGCCACCAGCAGAGACAGGGGTGGAGAAAAACTGTTTTTT. Translation: CATSRDRGGEKLFF.

There are a few counts of this clonotype. V usage is TRBV29-1 and J usage is TRBJ1-1, with TRBD1 matching over 7 bases. V dropped 6 bases and J dropped 5; count of bases not matched to a gene: 3. The CDR3 runs to 11 residues. Germline V CDR1 and CDR2: SQVTM, ANQGSEA. DNA for the CDR3: TGCAGCGTGGGACAGCCAACTGAAGCTTTCTTT. Its translation is CSVGQPTEAFF.

This clonotype has a handful of counts. The chain combines TRBV7-9 with TRBJ1-1; 10 bases map to TRBD1. Looked up from germline, CDR1 is SEHNR and CDR2 is FQNEAQ (reference sequence). Trimming at V came to 3 bases and at J to 6 bases, leaving 7 bases not matched to a gene. This CDR3 region has 15 residues. CDR3 nucleotide sequence: TGTGCCAGCAGCTTCAGGACAGGGGGGTTAGCTGAAGCTTTCTTT. Its translation: CASSFRTGGLAEAFF.

The chain employs TRBV30 and TRBJ1-2, with D possibly matching TRBD1 (6 bases). With 2 bases removed from V and 6 bases from J, the gap between germline ends came to 16 bases. The V gene's germline CDR1 is GTSNPN and CDR2 SVGIG (reference sequence). CDR3 length equals 14 residues. The CDR3 here is CAWSSGVIWDGYTF. Written as DNA, the CDR3 is TGTGCCTGGAGTTCAGGGGTGATATGGGATGGCTACACCTTC.